This T cell receptor beta chain was identified during a study of identical twins (dated by TCRdb to the mid-2010s). In the study overall: TCR alpha and beta repertoires from monozygotic twins, unrelated adults of various ages and cord blood were deep-sequenced to test whether fetal clonotypes persist. To rule out contamination, replicate twin experiments were performed at different times with different library preparation protocols. On the study overall, not on this receptor specifically: A weaker excess of twin sharing was found in beta out-of-frame sequences because the signal-to-noise ratio was lowered by fewer shared sequences. In monozygotic twins, out-of-frame TCR alpha sharing was systematically underestimated by recombination models, although the models agreed with sharing between unrelated individuals. Zero-insertion analyses could be partly confounded by invariant T cells such as MAIT and iNKT, although diverse VJ usage argued against such confounding for most clonotypes. Conclusions relied on cross-sectional statistical analysis, since the same donors could not be followed over many years. Fewer insertions were carried by abundant cord blood beta clonotypes; a weaker similar trend was observed in young adult naive repertoires, while no such trend was observed in memory repertoires. Compared with coincidental sharing between unrelated individuals, out-of-frame TCR alpha sequences shared between twins had an excess of sequences with low generation probability.

The library came from 5' RACE. The instrument given in TCRdb is Illumina HiSeq 2000. Template switching added a universal primer binding site, and the final cDNA carried a unique molecular identifier that allowed TCR cDNA molecules to be counted accurately. First-strand cDNA for TCR alpha and beta chains was synthesized from specific primers in the conserved constant-segment region. To control for contamination, every cDNA library carried two barcodes: a SMART-Mk sample barcode plus Illumina barcodes. TruSeq adapter sequences along with Illumina sample barcodes were introduced in two successive PCR steps. The Illumina HiSeq platform was used with custom primers to sequence TCR alpha and beta cDNA libraries. The paper's processing steps were these. Unique molecular identifiers were extracted from raw reads with MiGEC, and CDR3 positions were determined with MiXCR. For each individual, recombination models were inferred using an EM algorithm with the repgenHMM and IGoR tools. Shared clonotype analysis was performed with the tcR package in R, normalizing sharing by the product of cloneset sizes. To study raw recombination free of thymic and clonal selection effects, out-of-frame nonproductive sequences were analyzed. TCRdb took the public reads, trimmed them with fastp at Q25, ran MiXCR for clone calling and kept in-frame beta chains. Each entry merges the rows of one CDR3 protein and shows their most common DNA and genes. These V and J calls originate from TCRdb's pipeline instead of the authors' own analysis. The sample contains roughly 690,000 distinct CDR3 sequences, about 20% of them found a single time. Jointly, the top ten make up around 4.4% of the sample.

The CDR3 sequence holds 14 residues, the cysteine and phenylalanine included. The retained sequence is limited to the CDR3, 42 bases, with the frame set at the first base. Trimming removed 0 bases from V and 6 bases from J, leaving 10 bases between the germline ends. As encoded in the germline V gene (reference sequence), CDR1 is WNHNN while CDR2 is SYGVQD. Turning to this clonotype: The antigen this receptor binds is unknown. No much larger clonotype is one base removed from it; base qualities were not supplied.

Only healthy Caucasian donors were included. The twin cohort comprised three pairs of female monozygotic twins, all aged about 18 to 30 years. Peripheral blood mononuclear cells were the source from which RNA for the TCR libraries was isolated. The same sample was also used in a study of T cells expressing NK-cell markers. As the second study states: TCR beta-chain repertoires were profiled in sorted CD3+CD56+NKG2C+, CD3+CD56+NKG2C- and CD3+CD56-NKG2C+ T-cell subsets from eight donors. Seven of the eight sequenced donors were HCMV-seropositive and one was HCMV-seronegative. In several experiments an anti-gammadeltaTCR antibody was added to restrict sorting to alphabetaTCR-expressing T cells. In about six donors, the dominant CD3+CD56+NKG2C+ clonotypes were found to rank among the top 10 CD8+ clonotypes and to make up roughly 1.0-8% of CD8+ T cells. Those dominant clonotypes were again the most abundant among CD3+CD56-NKG2C+ cells in a handful of donors, at roughly 25-60.1%. Whether the expanded NKG2C-expressing T cell clones were specific for HCMV antigens remained unclear. The study sequenced eight donors, all healthy volunteers chosen at random: three men and five women. HCMV-specific IgG was detected in serum with a commercial ELISA kit to determine HCMV serostatus. For six donors, bulk peripheral blood T-cell repertoires were additionally sequenced from unsorted PBMC. MIGEC was used to demultiplex reads and group reads by UMI, and MiTCR was used to assemble and quantify clonotypes. Only TCR cDNA sequences supported by at least two reads were kept to exclude erroneous sequences. The tcR package was used for downstream repertoire analysis, and clonotypes were matched across fractions by CDR3 nucleotide sequence plus V segment. VDJmatch was used to annotate antigen specificity against VDJdb, with one amino acid substitution in CDR3 permitted.

Specimen: PBMCs. The receptor was isolated from a woman younger than 30 in good health. In this chain, TRBV10-1 is recombined with TRBJ2-3; the D gene is unclear. The CDR3 protein sequence reads: CASSESNARDTQYF. The nucleotide sequence reads as follows: TGCGCCAGCAGTGAGTCAAACGCGAGGGATACGCAGTATTTT.